These T cell receptor beta chains were read from a single sample in a study of T-cell reconstitution after alpha-beta-depleted transplantation in children. TCRdb processed the PCR reads anew with MiXCR; each CDR3 protein has one entry. The sample holds about 980,000 distinct CDR3 sequences, under 30% seen once. This specimen consisted of PBMCs, mostly from graft donor cells, obtained 360 days after TCRalphabeta/CD19-depleted stem cell transplant. Receptor source: a boy under two years old who had a stem cell transplant for SCID, so the T cells may come from the graft donor. CDR3s leave out the opening cysteine and the closing phenylalanine or tryptophan.

j_call v_call cdr3_length cdr3_aa
TRBJ1-6 TRBV12-3/TRBV12-4 13 ASSFFWQSNSPLH
TRBJ2-2 TRBV5-1 11 AHRAGNTGELF
TRBJ1-1 TRBV20-1 11 SARRLTDTEAF
TRBJ2-5 TRBV12-3/TRBV12-4 12 ASSFTGQKKTQY
TRBJ2-5 TRBV4-3 13 ASSQVGTEQETQY
TRBJ2-7 TRBV29-1 10 SVAGPYYEQY
TRBJ2-2 TRBV20-1 11 SASETYTGELF
TRBJ1-5 TRBV15 12 ATSDQGARQPQH
TRBJ1-5 TRBV5-1 13 ASSLGTGGDSSQH
TRBJ1-2 TRBV9 12 ASSAVGGNYGYT
TRBJ2-5 TRBV7-3 15 ASSLIGRSQYQETQY
TRBJ1-5 TRBV10-3 13 AISGGQATNQPQH
TRBJ1-3 TRBV7-2 13 ASSAGQGKGNTIY
TRBJ2-3 TRBV29-1 11 SAWTGGTNTQY
TRBJ1-4 TRBV11-2 11 ASSTGVGEKLF
TRBJ2-1 TRBV27 12 ASSLYSRGNEQF
TRBJ2-1 TRBV6-2/TRBV6-3 9 ASRSGTVSF
TRBJ2-5 TRBV24-1 14 ATSDLPGGEQETQY
TRBJ1-5 TRBV6-1 11 ASRATGNQPQH
TRBJ2-5 TRBV11-1 16 ASSSARDRGPYQETQY
TRBJ2-1 TRBV5-6 13 ASSLLDRDYNEQF
TRBJ2-3 TRBV6-5 13 ASSYGGRSTDTQY